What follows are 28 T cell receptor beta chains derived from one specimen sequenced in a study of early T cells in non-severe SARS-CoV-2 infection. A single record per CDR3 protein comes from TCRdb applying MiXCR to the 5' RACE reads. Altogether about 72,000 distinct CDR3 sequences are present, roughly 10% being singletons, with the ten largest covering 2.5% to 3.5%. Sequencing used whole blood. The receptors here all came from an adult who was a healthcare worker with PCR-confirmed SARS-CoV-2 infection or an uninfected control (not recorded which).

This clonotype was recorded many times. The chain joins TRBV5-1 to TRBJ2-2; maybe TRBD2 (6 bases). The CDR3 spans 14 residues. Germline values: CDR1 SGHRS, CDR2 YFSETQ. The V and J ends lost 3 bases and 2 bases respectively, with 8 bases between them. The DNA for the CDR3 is TGCGCCAGCAGCTCTACTAGCAACACCGGGGAGCTGTTTTTT. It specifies CASSSTSNTGELFF.

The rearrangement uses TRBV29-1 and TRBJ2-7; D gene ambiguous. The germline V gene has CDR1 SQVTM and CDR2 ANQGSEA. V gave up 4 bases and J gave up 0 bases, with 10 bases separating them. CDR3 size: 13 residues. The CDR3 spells CSVVQPSSYEQYF. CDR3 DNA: TGCAGCGTTGTACAGCCTAGCTCCTACGAGCAGTACTTC.

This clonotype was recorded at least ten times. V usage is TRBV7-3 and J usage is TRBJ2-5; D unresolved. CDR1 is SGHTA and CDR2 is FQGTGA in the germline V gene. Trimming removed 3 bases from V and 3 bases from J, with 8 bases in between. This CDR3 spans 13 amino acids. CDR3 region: CASSFKREETQYF. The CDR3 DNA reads TGTGCCAGCAGCTTTAAGCGTGAAGAGACCCAGTACTTC.

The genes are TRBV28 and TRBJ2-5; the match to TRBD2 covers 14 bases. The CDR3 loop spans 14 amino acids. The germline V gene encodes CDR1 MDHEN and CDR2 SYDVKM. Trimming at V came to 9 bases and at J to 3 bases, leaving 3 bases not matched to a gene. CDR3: CASRGLAGEETQYF. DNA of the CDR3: TGTGCCAGTAGGGGACTAGCGGGAGAAGAGACCCAGTACTTC.

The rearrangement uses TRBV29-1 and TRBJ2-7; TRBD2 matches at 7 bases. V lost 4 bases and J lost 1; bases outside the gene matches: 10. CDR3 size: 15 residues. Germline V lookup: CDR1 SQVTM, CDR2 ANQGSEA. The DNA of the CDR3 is TGCAGCGTTGGGGAGGGCTGGAAACCGTCCTACGAGCAGTACTTC. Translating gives CSVGEGWKPSYEQYF.

The CDR3 nucleotides read TGCAGTGCCCCGGACAGGCCCTACGAGCAGTACTTC. Its translation: CSAPDRPYEQYF. The chain joins TRBV20-1 to TRBJ2-7; the match to TRBD1 covers 7 bases. Germline trimming cut 6 bases from V and 2 bases from J; bases unmatched to any gene: 4. Germline V gives CDR1 DFQATT, CDR2 SNEGSKA (reference sequence). The CDR3 loop spans 12 amino acids.

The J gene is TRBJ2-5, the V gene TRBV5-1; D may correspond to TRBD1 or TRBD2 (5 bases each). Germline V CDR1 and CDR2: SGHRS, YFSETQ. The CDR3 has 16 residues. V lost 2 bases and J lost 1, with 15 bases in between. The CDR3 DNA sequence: TGCGCCAGCAGCTTCCTGGGACGACCGGGCCAAGAGACCCAGTACTTC. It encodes CASSFLGRPGQETQYF.

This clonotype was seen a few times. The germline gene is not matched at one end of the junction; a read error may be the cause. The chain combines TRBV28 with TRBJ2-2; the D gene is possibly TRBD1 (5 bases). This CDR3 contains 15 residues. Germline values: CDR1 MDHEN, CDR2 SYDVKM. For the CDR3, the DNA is TGTACCAGCAGCAGGGTCCCAACCGACACCGGGGAGCTGTTTTTT. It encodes CTSSRVPTDTGELFF. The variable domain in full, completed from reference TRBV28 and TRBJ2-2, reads DVKVTQSSRYLVKRTGEKVFLECVQDMDHENMFWYRQDPGLGLRLIYFSYDVKMKEKGDIPEGYSVSREKKERFSLILESASTNQTSMYLCTSSRVPTDTGELFFGEGSRLTVL.

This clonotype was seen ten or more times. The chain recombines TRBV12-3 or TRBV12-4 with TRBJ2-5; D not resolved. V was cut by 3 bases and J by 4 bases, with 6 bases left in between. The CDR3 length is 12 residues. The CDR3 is CASSFRRETQYF. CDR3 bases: TGTGCCAGCAGTTTCCGCCGAGAGACCCAGTACTTC.

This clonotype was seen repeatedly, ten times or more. This chain's CDR3 is CASSKVGRGPGNEQFF. CDR3 in DNA: TGTGCCAGCAGCAAAGTGGGCAGGGGACCTGGGAATGAGCAGTTCTTC. The chain has TRBV21-1 and TRBJ2-1; the table's TRBD1 call for D was not verified on the DNA. TRBV21-1 is a documented pseudogene. This CDR3 is built from 16 residues.

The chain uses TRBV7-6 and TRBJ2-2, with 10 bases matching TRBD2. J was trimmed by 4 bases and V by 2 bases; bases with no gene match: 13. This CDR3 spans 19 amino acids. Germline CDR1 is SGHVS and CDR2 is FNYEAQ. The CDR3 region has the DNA TGTGCCAGCAGCTTAATGGCTAGCGGGGGCCCCATGCCCACCGGGGAGCTGTTTTTT. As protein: CASSLMASGGPMPTGELFF.

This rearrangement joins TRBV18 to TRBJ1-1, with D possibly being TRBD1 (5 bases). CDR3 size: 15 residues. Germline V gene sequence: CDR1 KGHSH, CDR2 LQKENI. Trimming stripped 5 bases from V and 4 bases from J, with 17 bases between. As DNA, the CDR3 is TGTGCCAGCTCAATTTTGGGGGAAGGAAGCACTGAAGCTTTCTTT. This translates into CASSILGEGSTEAFF.

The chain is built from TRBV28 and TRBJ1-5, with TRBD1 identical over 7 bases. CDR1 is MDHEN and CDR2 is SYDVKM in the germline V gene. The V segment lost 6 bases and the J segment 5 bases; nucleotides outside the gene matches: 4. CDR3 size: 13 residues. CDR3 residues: CASSWDRDQPQHF. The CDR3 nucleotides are TGTGCCAGCAGCTGGGACAGAGATCAGCCCCAGCATTTT.

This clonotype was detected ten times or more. The CDR3 coding sequence is TGTGCCAGCAGCGGCACCTCGGCCCGACAAGAGACCCAGTACTTC. This translates into CASSGTSARQETQYF. This chain uses TRBV7-9 with TRBJ2-5; no clear D. The CDR3 extends over 15 amino acids. Trimming stripped 5 bases from V and 2 bases from J, with 15 bases between. CDR1 and CDR2 (germline): SEHNR, FQNEAQ (reference sequence).

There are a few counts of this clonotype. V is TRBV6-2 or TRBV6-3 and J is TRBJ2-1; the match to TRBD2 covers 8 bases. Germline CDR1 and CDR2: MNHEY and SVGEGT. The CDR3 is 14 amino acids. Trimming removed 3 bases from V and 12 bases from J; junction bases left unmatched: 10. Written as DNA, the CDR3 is TGTGCCAGCAGTTATGCGCTAGCGGGTTTTGGGCAGTTCTTC. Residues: CASSYALAGFGQFF.

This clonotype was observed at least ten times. CDR3 sequence: CASSFSQGRTGELFF. The CDR3 DNA is TGTGCCAGCAGCTTTAGTCAGGGCCGCACCGGGGAGCTGTTTTTT. The chain joins TRBV7-6 to TRBJ2-2; D is possibly TRBD1 (5 bases). Trimming stripped 3 bases from V and 4 bases from J, with 12 bases between. The CDR3 contains 15 residues. Germline CDR1 reads SGHVS; CDR2 reads FNYEAQ. Looking up the rest from reference TRBV7-6 and TRBJ2-2 gives the full variable domain: GAGVSQSPRYKVTKRGQDVALRCDPISGHVSLYWYRQALGQGPEFLTYFNYEAQQDKSGLPNDRFSAERPEGSISTLTIQRTEQRDSAMYRCASSFSQGRTGELFFGEGSRLTVL.

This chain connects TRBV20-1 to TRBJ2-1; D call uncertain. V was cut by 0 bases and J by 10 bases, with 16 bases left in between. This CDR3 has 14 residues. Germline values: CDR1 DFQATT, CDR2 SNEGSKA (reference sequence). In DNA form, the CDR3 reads TGCAGTGCTAGAGATCATACCCGGTTCGGGGAGCAGTTCTTC. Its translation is CSARDHTRFGEQFF.

CDR3 bases: TGTGCCAGCAGTTCCAACAGCTACGAGCAGTACTTC. Translation: CASSSNSYEQYF. This sequence joins TRBV6-6 and TRBJ2-7; D is unresolved. The CDR3 is 12 residues long. V lost 4 bases, J lost 3 bases, and 7 bases lay in between. CDR1 and CDR2 (germline): MNHNY, SVGAGI (reference sequence).

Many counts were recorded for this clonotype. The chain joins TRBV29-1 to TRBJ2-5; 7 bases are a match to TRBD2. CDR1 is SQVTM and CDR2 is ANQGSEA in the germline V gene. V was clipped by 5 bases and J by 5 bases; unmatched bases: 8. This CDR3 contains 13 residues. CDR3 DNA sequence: TGCAGCGTTTGGAGGGAGGGCGGTGAGACCCAGTACTTC. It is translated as CSVWREGGETQYF.

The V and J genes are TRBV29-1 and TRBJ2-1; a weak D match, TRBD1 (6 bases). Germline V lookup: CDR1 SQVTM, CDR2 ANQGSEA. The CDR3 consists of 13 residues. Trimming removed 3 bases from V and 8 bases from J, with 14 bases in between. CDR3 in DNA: TGCAGCGTTGATGGGCAGGGGTTCGATGAGCAGTTCTTC. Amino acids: CSVDGQGFDEQFF.

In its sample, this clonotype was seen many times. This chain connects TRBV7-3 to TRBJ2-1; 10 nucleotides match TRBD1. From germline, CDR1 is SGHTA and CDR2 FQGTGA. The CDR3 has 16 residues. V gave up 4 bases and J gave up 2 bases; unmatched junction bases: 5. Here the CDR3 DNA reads TGTGCCAGCAGCTGGAAGGGGACAGGGGCCTACAATGAGCAGTTCTTC. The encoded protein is CASSWKGTGAYNEQFF.

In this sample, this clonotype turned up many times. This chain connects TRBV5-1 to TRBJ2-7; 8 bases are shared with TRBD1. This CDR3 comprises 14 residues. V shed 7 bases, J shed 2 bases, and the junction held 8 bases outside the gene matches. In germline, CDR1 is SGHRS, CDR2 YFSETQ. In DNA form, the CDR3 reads TGCGCCAGCCAGGGGGCAGACACCACCTACGAGCAGTACTTC. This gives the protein CASQGADTTYEQYF.

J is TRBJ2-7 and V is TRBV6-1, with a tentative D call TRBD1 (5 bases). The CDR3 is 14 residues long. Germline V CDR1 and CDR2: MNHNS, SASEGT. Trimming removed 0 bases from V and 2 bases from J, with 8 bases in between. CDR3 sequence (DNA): TGTGCCAGCAGTGAAGCAGGGGCCACCTACGAGCAGTACTTC. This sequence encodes CASSEAGATYEQYF.

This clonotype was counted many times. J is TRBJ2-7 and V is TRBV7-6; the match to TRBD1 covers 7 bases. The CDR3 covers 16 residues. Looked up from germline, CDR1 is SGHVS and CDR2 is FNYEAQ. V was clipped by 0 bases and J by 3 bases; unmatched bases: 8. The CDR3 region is CASSLAGQNGLYEQYF. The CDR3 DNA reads TGTGCCAGCAGCTTAGCGGGACAGAACGGCCTCTACGAGCAGTACTTC.

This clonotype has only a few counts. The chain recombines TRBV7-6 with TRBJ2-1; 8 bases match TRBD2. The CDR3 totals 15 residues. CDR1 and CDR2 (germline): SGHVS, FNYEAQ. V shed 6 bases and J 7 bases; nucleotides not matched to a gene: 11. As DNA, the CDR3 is TGTGCCAGCAGTCGACGGGAGGGGGGTTGGAATGAGCAGTTCTTC. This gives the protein CASSRREGGWNEQFF.

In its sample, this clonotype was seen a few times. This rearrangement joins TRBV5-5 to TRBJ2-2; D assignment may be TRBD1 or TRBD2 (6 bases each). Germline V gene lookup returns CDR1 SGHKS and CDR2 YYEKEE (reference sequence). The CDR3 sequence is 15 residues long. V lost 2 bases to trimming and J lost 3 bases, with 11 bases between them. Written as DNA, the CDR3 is TGTGCCAGCAGCTTTTGGGGGGCTGACACCGGGGAGCTGTTTTTT. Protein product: CASSFWGADTGELFF.

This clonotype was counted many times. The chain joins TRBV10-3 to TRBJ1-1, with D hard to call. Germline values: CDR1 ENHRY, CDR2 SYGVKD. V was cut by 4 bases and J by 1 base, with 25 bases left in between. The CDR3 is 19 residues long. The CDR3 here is CAISAGPPGALVGNTEAFF. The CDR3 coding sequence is TGTGCCATCAGTGCCGGTCCCCCGGGAGCGCTAGTTGGGAACACTGAAGCTTTCTTT.

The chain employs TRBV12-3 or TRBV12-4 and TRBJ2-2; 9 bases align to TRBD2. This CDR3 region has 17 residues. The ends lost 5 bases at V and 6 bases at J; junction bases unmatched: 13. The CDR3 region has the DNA TGTGCCAGCAGTAAGGCGTTAGCGGGAGACGGGGCCGGGGAGCTGTTTTTT. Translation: CASSKALAGDGAGELFF.